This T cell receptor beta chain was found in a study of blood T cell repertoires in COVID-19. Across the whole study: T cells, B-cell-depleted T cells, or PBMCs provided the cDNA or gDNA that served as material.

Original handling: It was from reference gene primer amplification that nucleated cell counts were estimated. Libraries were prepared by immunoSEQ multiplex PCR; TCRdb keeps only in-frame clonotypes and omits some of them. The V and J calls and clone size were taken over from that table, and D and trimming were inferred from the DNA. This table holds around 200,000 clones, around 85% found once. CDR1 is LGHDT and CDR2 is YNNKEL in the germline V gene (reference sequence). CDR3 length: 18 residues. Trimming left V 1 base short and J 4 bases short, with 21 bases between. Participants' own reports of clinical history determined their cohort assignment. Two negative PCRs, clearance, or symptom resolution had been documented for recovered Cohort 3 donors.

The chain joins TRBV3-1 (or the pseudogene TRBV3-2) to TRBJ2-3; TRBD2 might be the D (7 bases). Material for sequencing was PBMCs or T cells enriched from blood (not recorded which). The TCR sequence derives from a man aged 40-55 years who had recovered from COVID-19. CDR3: CASSQGIALRGGSDTQYF. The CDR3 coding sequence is TGTGCCAGCAGCCAAGGGATCGCATTGAGGGGGGGCTCAGATACGCAGTATTTT.